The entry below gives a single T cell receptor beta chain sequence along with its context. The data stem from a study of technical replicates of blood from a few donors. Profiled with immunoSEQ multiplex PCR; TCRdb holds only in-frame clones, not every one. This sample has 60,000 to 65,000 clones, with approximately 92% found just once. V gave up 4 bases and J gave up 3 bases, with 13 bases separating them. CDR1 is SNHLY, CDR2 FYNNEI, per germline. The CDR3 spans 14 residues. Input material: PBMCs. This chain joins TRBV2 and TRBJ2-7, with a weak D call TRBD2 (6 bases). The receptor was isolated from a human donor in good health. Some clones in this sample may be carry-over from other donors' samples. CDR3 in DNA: TGTGCCAGCAGTGTTTCGGGGGACCTCTACGAGCAGTACTTC. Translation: CASSVSGDLYEQYF.